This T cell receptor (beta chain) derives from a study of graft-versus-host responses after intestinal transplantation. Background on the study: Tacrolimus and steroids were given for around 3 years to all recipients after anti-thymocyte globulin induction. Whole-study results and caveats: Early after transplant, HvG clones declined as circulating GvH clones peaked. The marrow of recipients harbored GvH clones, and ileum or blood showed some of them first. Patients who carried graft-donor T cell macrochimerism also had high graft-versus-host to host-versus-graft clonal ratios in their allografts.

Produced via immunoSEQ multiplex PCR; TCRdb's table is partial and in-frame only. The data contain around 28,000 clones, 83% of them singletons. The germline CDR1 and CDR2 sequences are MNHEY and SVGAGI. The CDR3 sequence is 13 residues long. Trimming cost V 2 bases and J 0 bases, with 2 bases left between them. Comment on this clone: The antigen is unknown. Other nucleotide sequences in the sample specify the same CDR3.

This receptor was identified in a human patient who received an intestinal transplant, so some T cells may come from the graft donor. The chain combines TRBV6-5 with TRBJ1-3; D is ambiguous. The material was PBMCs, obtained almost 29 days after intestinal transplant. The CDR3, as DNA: TGTGCCAGCAGTTACAGCTCTGGAAACACCATATATTTT. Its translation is CASSYSSGNTIYF.